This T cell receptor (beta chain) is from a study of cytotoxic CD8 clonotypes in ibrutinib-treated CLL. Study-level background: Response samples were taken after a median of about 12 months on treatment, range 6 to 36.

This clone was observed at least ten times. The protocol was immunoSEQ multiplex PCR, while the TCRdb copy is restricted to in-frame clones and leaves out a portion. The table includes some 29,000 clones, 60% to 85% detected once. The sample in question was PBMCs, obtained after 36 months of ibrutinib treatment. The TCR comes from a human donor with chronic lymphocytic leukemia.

The CDR3 spells CASSFWDRNTGELFF. CDR3 sequence (DNA): TGCGCCAGCAGCTTTTGGGACAGGAACACCGGGGAGCTGTTTTTT. The chain couples TRBV5-1 to TRBJ2-2, with 7 bases lining up with TRBD1. Germline CDR1 SGHRS, CDR2 YFSETQ. V shed 2 bases and J 1 base; nucleotides not matched to a gene: 2. The CDR3 is 15 residues long. Variable domain in full (rest from reference TRBV5-1 and TRBJ2-2): KAGVTQTPRYLIKTRGQQVTLSCSPISGHRSVSWYQQTPGQGLQFLFEYFSETQRNKGNFPGRFSGRQFSNSRSEMNVSTLELGDSALYLCASSFWDRNTGELFFGEGSRLTVL.